The rows below give T cell receptor beta chains drawn from one sample of a study of spatial heterogeneity in lung cancer. TCRdb re-analysed the 5' RACE reads in MiXCR, keeping a single row per CDR3 protein. Found here are several thousand distinct CDR3 sequences, approximately 7.5% of them singletons; the top ten hold 25% to 30%. The sequenced sample was lung tumor tissue, obtained at surgery. All receptors derive from a female donor with early-stage non-small cell lung cancer. Each CDR3 is given with its conserved first and last residue. Each record gives: clone size, V gene, J gene, D gene, CDR3 DNA, CDR3 protein. D genes are given only for firm matches. Rows may omit the clone size; those that give it use once, few, many or a size class.

.,TRBV20-1,TRBJ1-1,TRBD1,TGCAGTGCCCATATTACAGGGGGCACTGAAGCTTTCTTT,CSAHITGGTEAFF
many,TRBV5-6,TRBJ2-3,.,TGTGCCAGCAGCCCATTAATAGCAGATACGCAGTATTTT,CASSPLIADTQYF
medium-sized,TRBV7-2,TRBJ1-6,TRBD1,TGTGCCAGCAGCTTAGGGGACAGAAATTCACCCCTCCACTTT,CASSLGDRNSPLHF
large,TRBV19,TRBJ2-3,TRBD2,TGTGCCAGTAGTAACGCGGGAGGCCCAGATACGCAGTATTTT,CASSNAGGPDTQYF
medium-sized,TRBV7-2,TRBJ2-1,TRBD1,TGTGCCAGCAGCTCGGACAGGGGTTCCTACAATGAGCAGTTCTTC,CASSSDRGSYNEQFF
medium-sized,TRBV6-1,TRBJ1-5,.,TGTGCCAGCAGTGTTCACCGCAGCAATCAGCCCCAGCATTTT,CASSVHRSNQPQHF
many,TRBV19,TRBJ2-2,.,TGTGCCAGTAGTATAGGGGAGCCGGGGGAGCTGTTTTTT,CASSIGEPGELFF
many,TRBV6-2/TRBV6-3,TRBJ2-5,.,TGTGCCAGCAGTTCCAGGATCCAAGAGACCCAGTACTTC,CASSSRIQETQYF
.,TRBV7-9,TRBJ2-5,TRBD2,TGTGCCAGCAGCCCGGGACTAGCTGTCGAGACCCAGTACTTC,CASSPGLAVETQYF
many,TRBV20-1,TRBJ1-1,.,TGCAGTGCTAGAGAAGGCCCCACGGACACTGAAGCTTTCTTT,CSAREGPTDTEAFF
many,TRBV7-2,TRBJ1-2,TRBD1,TGTGCCAGCAGCCCGCGGACAGGGCAGGGCTACACCTTC,CASSPRTGQGYTF
many,TRBV27,TRBJ2-5,TRBD2,TGTGCCAGCAGTTTAGGGCGGGGGTCCCAAGAGACCCAGTACTTC,CASSLGRGSQETQYF
medium-sized,TRBV4-2,TRBJ2-5,.,TGTGCCAGCAGCCTCCAAGAGACCCAGTACTTC,CASSLQETQYF
medium-sized,TRBV7-9,TRBJ2-5,TRBD1,TGTGCCAGCAGCCAGGGGGTCAGGGGTATGGAAGAGACCCAGTACTTC,CASSQGVRGMEETQYF
many,TRBV7-2,TRBJ2-4,.,TGTGCCAGCAGCTTAGAGGCCCCCCCAGGAAACATTCAGTACTTC,CASSLEAPPGNIQYF
few,TRBV7-2,TRBJ2-2,.,TGTGCCAGCAGCTACGGGACTTCCGGGGAGCTGTTTTTT,CASSYGTSGELFF
many,TRBV4-3,TRBJ1-1,.,TGCGCCAGCAGCCGCACAGAGGACACTGAAGCTTTCTTT,CASSRTEDTEAFF
many,TRBV20-1,TRBJ1-2,TRBD1,TGCAGTGCTAGTAGGGGGCAAGGCTACACCTTC,CSASRGQGYTF
once,TRBV7-9,TRBJ1-1,.,TGTGCCAGCAGCTTAGAGGGCGTAAACACTGAAGCTTTCTTT,CASSLEGVNTEAFF
many,TRBV27,TRBJ2-7,TRBD2,TGTGCCAACAAGGGTTCGGCGGGAGGTTCCTACGAGCAGTACTTC,CANKGSAGGSYEQYF
medium-sized,TRBV14,TRBJ2-4,.,TGTGCCAGCAGCCAGGTACCGGGAAACATTCAGTACTTC,CASSQVPGNIQYF
.,TRBV5-1,TRBJ1-6,TRBD1,TGCGCCAGCAGCTTGAAGGGACAGGGTAGTTCACCCCTCCACTTT,CASSLKGQGSSPLHF
many,TRBV6-5,TRBJ2-5,.,TGTGCCAGCAGCACCGGAGGGACCCAGTACTTC,CASSTGGTQYF
many,TRBV12-3/TRBV12-4,TRBJ1-5,.,TGTGCCAGCAGAACGACAACTAGCAATCAGCCCCAGCATTTT,CASRTTTSNQPQHF
many,TRBV9,TRBJ2-2,TRBD2,TGTGCCAGCAGCGTAGGTGTCGGGAGGCTCACCGGGGAGCTGTTTTTT,CASSVGVGRLTGELFF
many,TRBV5-1,TRBJ1-1,.,TGCGCCAGCAGCTTATCAGGGAGGGAGACTGAAGCTTTCTTT,CASSLSGRETEAFF
many,TRBV20-1,TRBJ2-1,TRBD2,TGCAGTATTTTTCGAAGCGGGAGAGCCTACAATGAGCAGTTCTTC,CSIFRSGRAYNEQFF
many,TRBV7-3,TRBJ2-7,.,TGTGCCAGCAGCTTAAGCCCAGGGTCCTACGAGCAGTACTTC,CASSLSPGSYEQYF
large,TRBV9,TRBJ2-2,.,TGTGCCAGCAGCCCTAGGACCCTAAACACCGGGGAGCTGTTTTTT,CASSPRTLNTGELFF
many,TRBV27,TRBJ2-1,.,TGTGCCAGCAGTTTAGGGGGTCGGAATGAGCAGTTCTTC,CASSLGGRNEQFF
many,TRBV3-1,TRBJ2-3,TRBD1,TGTGCCAGCAGCCTTAGTCTCAGGGGGCGGATTGGGGCCCCGAACCGCACAGATACGCAGTATTTT,CASSLSLRGRIGAPNRTDTQYF
many,TRBV7-7,TRBJ2-5,.,TGTGCCAGCAGCCCCCTGGGAACAGAGGGGGCCCAGTACTTC,CASSPLGTEGAQYF
many,TRBV6-5,TRBJ1-6,TRBD1,TGTGCCAGCACCCACCCGGGGCACAGGGGGTATAATTCACCCCTCCACTTT,CASTHPGHRGYNSPLHF
medium-sized,TRBV20-1,TRBJ2-7,TRBD2,TGCAGTGCCTCCCCCGCGACTAGCGGGGAGCAGTACTTC,CSASPATSGEQYF
many,TRBV20-1,TRBJ1-1,.,TGCAGTGCTAGAGAGGGAGTTTTGAACACTGAAGCTTTCTTT,CSAREGVLNTEAFF
medium-sized,TRBV27,TRBJ2-5,TRBD2,TGTGCCAGCAGTTCCAAGCGGGGGGGCGGGGAGACCCAGTACTTC,CASSSKRGGGETQYF
medium-sized,TRBV29-1,TRBJ1-1,.,TGCAGCGCAAAATGGGGGAACACTGAAGCTTTCTTT,CSAKWGNTEAFF
many,TRBV2,TRBJ2-3,.,TGTGCCAGCAGTGAAGCGCGGGGCAGGGGAAGCACAGATACGCAGTATTTT,CASSEARGRGSTDTQYF
many,TRBV6-2/TRBV6-3,TRBJ2-5,.,TGTGCCAGCAGTTATCGGCAGGGGAGCGAGACCCAGTACTTC,CASSYRQGSETQYF
many,TRBV10-3,TRBJ1-1,.,TGTGCCATCAGGAAGGACAGCGGCACTGAAGCTTTCTTT,CAIRKDSGTEAFF
many,TRBV3-1,TRBJ2-7,TRBD2,TGTGCCAGCAGCGGCCGAGCACTAGCGGGCGGCGAGCAGTACTTC,CASSGRALAGGEQYF
many,TRBV7-2,TRBJ2-7,.,TGTGCCAGCAGCATTGTAACCTACGAGCAGTACTTC,CASSIVTYEQYF
many,TRBV5-6,TRBJ2-7,TRBD1,TGTGCCAGCAGCTTGGCACGATTTGGGACAGAGAGCTACGAGCAGTACTTC,CASSLARFGTESYEQYF
many,TRBV20-1,TRBJ2-5,.,TGCAGTGCTAGTGGAGGGGGGCGAGAGACCCAGTACTTC,CSASGGGRETQYF
medium-sized,TRBV9,TRBJ1-4,.,TGTGCCAGCAGCGTAGTGGACAGCCTTAATGAAAAACTGTTTTTT,CASSVVDSLNEKLFF
many,TRBV20-1,TRBJ2-6,TRBD1,TGCAGTGCCCTGGGACAGGGCTCCGGGGCCAACGTCCTGACTTTC,CSALGQGSGANVLTF
many,TRBV18,TRBJ2-3,.,TGTGCCAGCTCATCAAGCACAGATACGCAGTATTTT,CASSSSTDTQYF
medium-sized,TRBV20-1,TRBJ2-7,.,TGCAGTGCTAGAAGGGGAGTAGAGCAGTACTTC,CSARRGVEQYF
many,TRBV3-1,TRBJ1-2,.,TGTGCCAGCAGCCAAGGTGAAGGGTCTGGCTACACCTTC,CASSQGEGSGYTF
once,TRBV7-2,TRBJ2-3,.,TGTGCCAGCAGCTTAGGAGGCGCCACAGATACGCAGTATTTT,CASSLGGATDTQYF
.,TRBV6-1,TRBJ2-1,TRBD2,TGTGCCAGCAGTGTAGCGGGAGGGCCTCATGAGCAGTTCTTC,CASSVAGGPHEQFF
.,TRBV28,TRBJ1-3,TRBD1,TGTGCCAGCAGTCCATTGACAGGGGGTCCTGGAAACACCATATATTTT,CASSPLTGGPGNTIYF